These T cell receptor beta chains were read from a single sample in a study of coeliac disease. The data were produced by immunoSEQ multiplex PCR, yet TCRdb's version contains in-frame clones alone and is incomplete. The sample lists about 2,500 clones; approximately 72% were seen once. The sequencing sample was made of lamina propria lymphocytes from the gut. These receptors were obtained from a woman aged 70 to 79 with celiac disease on a gluten-free diet. Each CDR3 is given with its conserved first and last residue. Each record gives: J gene, V gene, CDR3 length, clone size, CDR3 protein. Expanded clones get a size class; other rows say once, few or many, or leave the size out.

j_call: TRBJ2-3
v_call: TRBV5-6
cdr3_length: 16
clone_size: NA
cdr3_aa: CASSLASRGNTDTQYF

j_call: TRBJ1-1
v_call: TRBV4-2
cdr3_length: 13
clone_size: NA
cdr3_aa: CASSHLDGAEAFF

j_call: TRBJ1-2
v_call: TRBV19
cdr3_length: 13
clone_size: NA
cdr3_aa: CASSSILLGGYTF

j_call: TRBJ2-5
v_call: TRBV27
cdr3_length: 13
clone_size: NA
cdr3_aa: CASSPSGQETQYF

j_call: TRBJ2-1
v_call: TRBV18
cdr3_length: 16
clone_size: NA
cdr3_aa: CASSPLGGGTDNEQFF

j_call: TRBJ1-5
v_call: TRBV27
cdr3_length: 16
clone_size: NA
cdr3_aa: CASSLSSRGIGQPQHF

j_call: TRBJ2-1
v_call: TRBV5-1
cdr3_length: 18
clone_size: NA
cdr3_aa: CASSWLTSGGASYNEQFF

j_call: TRBJ1-1
v_call: TRBV28
cdr3_length: 16
clone_size: NA
cdr3_aa: CASTLLVWGSNTEAFF

j_call: TRBJ1-5
v_call: TRBV7-8
cdr3_length: 15
clone_size: NA
cdr3_aa: CASSLDTGFRQPQHF

j_call: TRBJ1-1
v_call: TRBV7-8
cdr3_length: 15
clone_size: NA
cdr3_aa: CASSYYIWANTEAFF

j_call: TRBJ2-3
v_call: TRBV9
cdr3_length: 15
clone_size: NA
cdr3_aa: CASSAGGFGTDTQYF

j_call: TRBJ1-5
v_call: TRBV28
cdr3_length: 13
clone_size: once
cdr3_aa: CASSGDYNQPQHF

j_call: TRBJ1-3
v_call: TRBV28
cdr3_length: 16
clone_size: few
cdr3_aa: CASSPFNVRSGNTIYF

j_call: TRBJ2-7
v_call: TRBV6-1
cdr3_length: 15
clone_size: few
cdr3_aa: CASSVILAGVYEQYF

j_call: TRBJ1-5
v_call: TRBV2
cdr3_length: 17
clone_size: few
cdr3_aa: CASSDPSDRGGNQPQHF

j_call: TRBJ2-1
v_call: TRBV6-5
cdr3_length: 16
clone_size: NA
cdr3_aa: CASSYRGTSGHNEQFF

j_call: TRBJ2-7
v_call: TRBV7-9
cdr3_length: 14
clone_size: NA
cdr3_aa: CASSLNTGTYEQYF

j_call: TRBJ2-7
v_call: TRBV7-8
cdr3_length: 13
clone_size: NA
cdr3_aa: CASRGGSSYEQYF

j_call: TRBJ1-4
v_call: TRBV9
cdr3_length: 16
clone_size: NA
cdr3_aa: CASSPRRGTGNEKLFF

j_call: TRBJ1-1
v_call: TRBV19
cdr3_length: 13
clone_size: NA
cdr3_aa: CASSIKGDTEAFF

j_call: TRBJ1-2
v_call: TRBV19
cdr3_length: 13
clone_size: NA
cdr3_aa: CASRELGAYGYTF

j_call: TRBJ2-7
v_call: TRBV5-1
cdr3_length: 13
clone_size: NA
cdr3_aa: CASSLPGGNEQYF

j_call: TRBJ2-7
v_call: TRBV2
cdr3_length: 14
clone_size: NA
cdr3_aa: CASSESGHWGEQYF

j_call: TRBJ1-1
v_call: TRBV27
cdr3_length: 15
clone_size: NA
cdr3_aa: CASSLFQGASTEAFF

j_call: TRBJ1-1
v_call: TRBV18
cdr3_length: 18
clone_size: few
cdr3_aa: CASSPVRQLNRLNTEAFF

j_call: TRBJ2-5
v_call: TRBV30
cdr3_length: 16
clone_size: NA
cdr3_aa: CAWRAGLAGAQETQYF

j_call: TRBJ1-1
v_call: TRBV7-9
cdr3_length: 14
clone_size: large
cdr3_aa: CASSPLGANTEAFF

j_call: TRBJ2-1
v_call: TRBV11-2
cdr3_length: 12
clone_size: few
cdr3_aa: CASSTGGNEQFF

j_call: TRBJ2-1
v_call: TRBV5-1
cdr3_length: 13
clone_size: NA
cdr3_aa: CASSLVGSHEQFF

j_call: TRBJ1-2
v_call: TRBV27
cdr3_length: 14
clone_size: few
cdr3_aa: CASSFWQGGYGYTF

j_call: TRBJ2-6
v_call: TRBV28
cdr3_length: 18
clone_size: NA
cdr3_aa: CASSLRGRGRNGANVLTF

j_call: TRBJ2-7
v_call: TRBV19
cdr3_length: 13
clone_size: NA
cdr3_aa: CASSIQQGYEQYF

j_call: TRBJ2-1
v_call: TRBV7-2
cdr3_length: 13
clone_size: NA
cdr3_aa: CASSLIWRDEQFF

j_call: TRBJ2-7
v_call: TRBV5-1
cdr3_length: 14
clone_size: NA
cdr3_aa: CASQAGTGVYEQYF

j_call: TRBJ2-5
v_call: TRBV11-3
cdr3_length: 14
clone_size: NA
cdr3_aa: CASSLSGTQETQYF